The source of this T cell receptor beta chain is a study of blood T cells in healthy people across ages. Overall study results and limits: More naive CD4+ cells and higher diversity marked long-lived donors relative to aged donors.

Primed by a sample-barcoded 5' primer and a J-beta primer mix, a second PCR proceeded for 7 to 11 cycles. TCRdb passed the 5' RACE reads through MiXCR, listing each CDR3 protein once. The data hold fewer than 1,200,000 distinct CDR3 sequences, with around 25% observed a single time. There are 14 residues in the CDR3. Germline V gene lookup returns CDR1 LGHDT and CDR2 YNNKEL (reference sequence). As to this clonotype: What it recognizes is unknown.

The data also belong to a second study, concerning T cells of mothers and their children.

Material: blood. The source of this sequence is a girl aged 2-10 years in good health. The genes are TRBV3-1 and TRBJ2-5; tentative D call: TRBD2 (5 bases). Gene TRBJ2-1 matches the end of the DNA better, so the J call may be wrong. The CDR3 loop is CASSQVLFEREQFF. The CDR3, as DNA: TGTGCCAGCAGCCAAGTTTTGTTTGAGCGGGAGCAGTTCTTC.